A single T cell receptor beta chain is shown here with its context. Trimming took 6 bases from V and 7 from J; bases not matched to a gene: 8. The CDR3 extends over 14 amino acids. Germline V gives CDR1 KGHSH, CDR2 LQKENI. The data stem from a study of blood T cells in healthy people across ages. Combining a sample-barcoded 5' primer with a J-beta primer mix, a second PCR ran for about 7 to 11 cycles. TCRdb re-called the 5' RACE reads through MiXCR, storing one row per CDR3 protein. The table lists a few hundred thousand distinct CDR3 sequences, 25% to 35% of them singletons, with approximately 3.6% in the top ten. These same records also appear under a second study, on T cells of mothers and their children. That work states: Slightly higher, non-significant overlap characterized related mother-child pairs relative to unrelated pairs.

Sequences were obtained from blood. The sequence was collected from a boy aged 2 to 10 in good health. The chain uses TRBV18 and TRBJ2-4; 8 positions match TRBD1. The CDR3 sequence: CASSPTRQGNIQYF. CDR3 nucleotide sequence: TGTGCCAGCTCCCCCACTAGACAGGGGAACATTCAGTACTTC.